This T cell receptor beta chain came from a study of cytomegalovirus exposure and HLA in healthy donors. Study-wide findings and caveats: Cytomegalovirus status was reportedly diagnosed by the classifier with high sensitivity and specificity. In a later analysis, the majority of CMV-associated beta chains seemingly showed HLA restriction. In vitro checks showed that a few CMV-associated chains really do target CMV antigens. One variant, a missense change in DCLRE1C, was linked in a later analysis to TCR beta V- and J-gene trimming.

Primers: 60 Vbeta forward and 13 Jbeta reverse. Some clones are missing from TCRdb's copy, which holds only in-frame ones; the method was immunoSEQ multiplex PCR. The data show approximately 120,000 clones, about 80% seen once. The CDR3 consists of 12 residues. Germline-derived CDR1 and CDR2 are SNHLY and FYNNEI. The V end lost 3 bases, the J end lost 3 bases, and 6 bases lay between the germline ends. Turning to this clone: Antigen specificity is unknown.

Sequenced: PBMCs. The sequence was obtained from a woman between 50 and 59 years old in good health and CMV-seropositive. The chain has TRBV2 and TRBJ2-7; D not certain. CDR3 sequence reads: CASSESNYEQYF. The CDR3 nucleotides read TGTGCCAGCAGTGAGAGTAACTACGAGCAGTACTTC.